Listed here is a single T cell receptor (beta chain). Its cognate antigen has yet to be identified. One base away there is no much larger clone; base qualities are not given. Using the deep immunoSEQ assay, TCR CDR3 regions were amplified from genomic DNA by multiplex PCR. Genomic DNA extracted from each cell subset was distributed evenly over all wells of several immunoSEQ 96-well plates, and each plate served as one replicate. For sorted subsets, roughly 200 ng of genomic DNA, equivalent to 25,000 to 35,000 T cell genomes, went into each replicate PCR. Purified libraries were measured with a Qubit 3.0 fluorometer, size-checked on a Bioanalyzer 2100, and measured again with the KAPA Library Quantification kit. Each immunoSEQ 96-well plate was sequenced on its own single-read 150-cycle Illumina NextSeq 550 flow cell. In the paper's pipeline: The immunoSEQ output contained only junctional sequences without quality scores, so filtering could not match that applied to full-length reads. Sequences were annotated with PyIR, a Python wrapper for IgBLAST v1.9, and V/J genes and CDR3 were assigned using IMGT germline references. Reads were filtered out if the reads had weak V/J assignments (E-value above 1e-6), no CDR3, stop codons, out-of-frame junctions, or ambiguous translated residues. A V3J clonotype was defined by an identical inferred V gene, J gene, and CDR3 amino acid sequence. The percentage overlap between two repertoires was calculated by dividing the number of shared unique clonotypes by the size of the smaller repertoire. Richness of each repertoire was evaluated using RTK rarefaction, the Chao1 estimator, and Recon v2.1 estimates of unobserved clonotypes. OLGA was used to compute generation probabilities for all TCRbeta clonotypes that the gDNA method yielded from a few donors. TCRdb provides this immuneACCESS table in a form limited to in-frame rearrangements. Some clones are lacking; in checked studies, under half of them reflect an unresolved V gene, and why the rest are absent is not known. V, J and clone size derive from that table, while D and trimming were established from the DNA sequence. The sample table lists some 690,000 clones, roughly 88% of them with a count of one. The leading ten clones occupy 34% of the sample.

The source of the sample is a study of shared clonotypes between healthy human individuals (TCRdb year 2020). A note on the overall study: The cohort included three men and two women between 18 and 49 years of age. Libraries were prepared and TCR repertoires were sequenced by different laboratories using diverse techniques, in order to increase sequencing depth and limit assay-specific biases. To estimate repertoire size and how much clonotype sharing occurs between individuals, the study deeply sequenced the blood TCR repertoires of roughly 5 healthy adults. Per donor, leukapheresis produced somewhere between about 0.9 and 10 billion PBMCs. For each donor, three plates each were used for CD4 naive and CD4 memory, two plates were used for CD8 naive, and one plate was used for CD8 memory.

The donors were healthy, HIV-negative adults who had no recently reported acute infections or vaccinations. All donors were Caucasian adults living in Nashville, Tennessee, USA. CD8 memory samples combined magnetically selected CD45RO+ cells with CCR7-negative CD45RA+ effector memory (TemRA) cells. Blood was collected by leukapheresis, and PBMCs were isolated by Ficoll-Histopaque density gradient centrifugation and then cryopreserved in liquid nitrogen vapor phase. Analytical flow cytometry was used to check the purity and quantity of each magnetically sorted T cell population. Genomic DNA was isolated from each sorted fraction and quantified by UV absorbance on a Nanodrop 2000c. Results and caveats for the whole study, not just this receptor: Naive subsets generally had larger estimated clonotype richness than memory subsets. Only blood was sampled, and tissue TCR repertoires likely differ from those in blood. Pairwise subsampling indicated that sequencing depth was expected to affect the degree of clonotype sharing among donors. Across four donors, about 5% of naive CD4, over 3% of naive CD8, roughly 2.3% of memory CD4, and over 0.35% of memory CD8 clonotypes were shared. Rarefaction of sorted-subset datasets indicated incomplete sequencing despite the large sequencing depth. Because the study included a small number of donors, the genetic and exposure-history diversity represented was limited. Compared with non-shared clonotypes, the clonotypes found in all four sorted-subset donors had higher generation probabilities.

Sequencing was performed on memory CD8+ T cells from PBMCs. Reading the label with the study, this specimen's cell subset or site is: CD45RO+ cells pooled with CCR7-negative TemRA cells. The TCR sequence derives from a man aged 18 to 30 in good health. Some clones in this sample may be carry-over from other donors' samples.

The DNA is as follows: TGTGCCACCAGCAGGAGGGACAGGGTAGACTATGGCTACACCTTC. Its protein product is CATSRRDRVDYGYTF. The chain is encoded by TRBV15 joined to TRBJ1-2; 9 nucleotides in the junction match TRBD1. Trimmed from V: 3 bases; trimmed from J: 3 bases; junction bases lacking a gene match: 5. The CDR3 spans 15 residues, from the cysteine through the phenylalanine. CDR3 DNA only is kept here, 45 bases in frame from base 1. According to the germline V gene (reference sequence), CDR1 reads LNHNV and CDR2 reads YYDKDF.